This TCR beta chain emerged from a study of blood T cell repertoires in COVID-19. Data came from immunoSEQ multiplex PCR; TCRdb stores just in-frame clones and leaves some out. The data contain 150,000 or so clones, under 85% of them singletons. Sequenced sample: peripheral blood. The sequence was collected from a human donor in a cohort sampled during active COVID-19.

CDR3 sequence reads: CASSTRTGDHNEQFF. The CDR3 coding sequence is TGTGCCAGCAGCACCAGGACAGGGGATCACAATGAGCAGTTCTTC. This sequence joins TRBV7-3 and TRBJ2-1, with 9 bases lining up with TRBD1. The length of the CDR3 is 15 residues. Trimming took 5 bases from V and 5 from J; bases not matched to a gene: 7. The germline V gene encodes CDR1 SGHTA and CDR2 FQGTGA.